This is a list of T cell receptor delta chains from one sample in a study of gamma-delta chains in newborns, infants, children. TCRdb reran clone calling via CATT on the reads. This sample carries 15,000 or so delta-chain clones, approximately 7% of them seen once, and the ten largest clones take about a fifth. The sample taken for sequencing was blood. The origin of the receptors is a child who was a newborn, infant or young child, either healthy, febrile or measles-vaccinated (not recorded which). CDR3s leave out the opening cysteine and the closing phenylalanine or tryptophan. Fields, in order: clone size, V gene, J gene, CDR3 protein. Clone size is shown for a subset of rows, as once, few, many or a class of expanded clone.

clone size: many; V gene: TRDV2; J gene: TRDJ2; CDR3 protein: ACDVLGDNGALTAQLF
clone size: medium-sized; V gene: TRAV29/DV5; J gene: TRDJ2; CDR3 protein: AASAGIDGTAQLF
clone size: few; V gene: TRDV2; J gene: TRDJ3; CDR3 protein: ACDTGGYDSSWDTRQMF
clone size: NA; V gene: TRDV2; J gene: TRDJ3; CDR3 protein: ACDFLLGDTRSSWDTRQMF
clone size: NA; V gene: TRDV2; J gene: TRDJ1; CDR3 protein: ACDILGATKLI
clone size: NA; V gene: TRDV2; J gene: TRDJ3; CDR3 protein: ACDIVLGDTKSSWDTRQMF
clone size: NA; V gene: TRDV2; J gene: TRDJ3; CDR3 protein: AWDTLGDTRSWDTRQMF
clone size: NA; V gene: TRDV2; J gene: TRDJ1; CDR3 protein: ACDTLGDTNDKLI
clone size: few; V gene: TRDV2; J gene: TRDJ1; CDR3 protein: ACVPNLEKLI
clone size: few; V gene: TRDV2; J gene: TRDJ3; CDR3 protein: ACDPMALGDTRSWDTRQMF
clone size: NA; V gene: TRDV2; J gene: TRDJ3; CDR3 protein: ACDNLGDSSWDTRQMF
clone size: NA; V gene: TRDV2; J gene: TRDJ3; CDR3 protein: ACDTVWGTWDTRQMF
clone size: few; V gene: TRDV2; J gene: TRDJ3; CDR3 protein: ACDTKLGDTRAPRDTRQMF
clone size: NA; V gene: TRDV2; J gene: TRDJ2; CDR3 protein: ACDRGWGTAQLF
clone size: few; V gene: TRDV2; J gene: TRDJ3; CDR3 protein: ACDSLTGGYTWDTRQMF